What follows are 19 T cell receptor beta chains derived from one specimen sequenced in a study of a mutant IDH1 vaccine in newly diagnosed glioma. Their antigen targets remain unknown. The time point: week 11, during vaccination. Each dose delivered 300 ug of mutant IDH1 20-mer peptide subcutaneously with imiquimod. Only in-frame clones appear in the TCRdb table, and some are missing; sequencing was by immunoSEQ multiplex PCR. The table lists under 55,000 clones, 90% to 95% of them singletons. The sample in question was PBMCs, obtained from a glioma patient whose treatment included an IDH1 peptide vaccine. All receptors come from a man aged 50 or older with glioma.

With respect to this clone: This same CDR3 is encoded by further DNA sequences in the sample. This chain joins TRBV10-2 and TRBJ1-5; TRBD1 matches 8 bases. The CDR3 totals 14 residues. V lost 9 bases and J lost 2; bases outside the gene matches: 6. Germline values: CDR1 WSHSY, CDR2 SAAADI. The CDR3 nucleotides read TGCGCCAGTTCGGAGACAGGGGGCAATCAGCCCCAGCATTTT. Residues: CASSETGGNQPQHF.

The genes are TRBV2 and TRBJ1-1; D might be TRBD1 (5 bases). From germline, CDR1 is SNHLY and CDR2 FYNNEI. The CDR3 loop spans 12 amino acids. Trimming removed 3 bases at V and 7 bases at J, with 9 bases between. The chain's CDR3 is CASSDFRGEAFF. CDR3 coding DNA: TGTGCCAGCAGTGATTTTAGGGGTGAAGCTTTCTTT.

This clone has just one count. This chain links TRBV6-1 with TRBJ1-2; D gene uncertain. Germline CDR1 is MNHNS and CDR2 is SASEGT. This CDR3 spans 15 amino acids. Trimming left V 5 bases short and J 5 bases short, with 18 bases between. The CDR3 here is CASSPSLPGSYGYTF. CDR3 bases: TGTGCCAGCAGTCCCTCCCTGCCGGGGAGTTATGGCTACACCTTC.

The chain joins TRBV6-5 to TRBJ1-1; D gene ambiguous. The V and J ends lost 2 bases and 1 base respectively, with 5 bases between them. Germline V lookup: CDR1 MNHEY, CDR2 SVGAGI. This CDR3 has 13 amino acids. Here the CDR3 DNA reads TGTGCCAGCAGTTACGGGAGGAACACTGAAGCTTTCTTT. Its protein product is CASSYGRNTEAFF.

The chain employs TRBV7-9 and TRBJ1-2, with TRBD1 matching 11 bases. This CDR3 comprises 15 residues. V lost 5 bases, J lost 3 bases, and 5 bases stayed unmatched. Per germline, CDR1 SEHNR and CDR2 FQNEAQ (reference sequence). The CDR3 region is CASSPGTGGDYGYTF. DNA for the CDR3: TGTGCCAGCAGCCCAGGGACAGGGGGGGACTATGGCTACACCTTC.

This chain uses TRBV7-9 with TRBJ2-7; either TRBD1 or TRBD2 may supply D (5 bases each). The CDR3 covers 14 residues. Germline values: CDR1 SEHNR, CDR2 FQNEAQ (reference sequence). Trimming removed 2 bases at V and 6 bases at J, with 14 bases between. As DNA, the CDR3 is TGTGCCAGCAGCTTAACGGGACGGACAAGCGAGCAGTACTTC. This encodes CASSLTGRTSEQYF.

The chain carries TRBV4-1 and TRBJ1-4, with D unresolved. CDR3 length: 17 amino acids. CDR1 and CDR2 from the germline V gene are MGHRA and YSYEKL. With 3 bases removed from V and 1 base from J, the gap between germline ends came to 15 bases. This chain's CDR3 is CASSHLGQRKTNEKLFF. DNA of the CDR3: TGCGCCAGCAGCCACCTCGGGCAGAGGAAAACTAATGAAAAACTGTTTTTT.

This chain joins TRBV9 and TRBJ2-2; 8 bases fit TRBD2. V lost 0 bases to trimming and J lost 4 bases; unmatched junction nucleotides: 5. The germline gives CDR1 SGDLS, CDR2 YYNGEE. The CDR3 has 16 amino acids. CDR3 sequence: CASSVGAGGVTGELFF. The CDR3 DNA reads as TGTGCCAGCAGCGTAGGGGCCGGGGGGGTCACCGGGGAGCTGTTTTTT.

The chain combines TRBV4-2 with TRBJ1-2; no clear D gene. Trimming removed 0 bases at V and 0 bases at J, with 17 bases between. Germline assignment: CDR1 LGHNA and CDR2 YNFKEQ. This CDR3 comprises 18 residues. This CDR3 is CASSQEMALGLSNYGYTF. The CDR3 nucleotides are TGTGCCAGCAGCCAAGAAATGGCCCTTGGGCTATCTAACTATGGCTACACCTTC.

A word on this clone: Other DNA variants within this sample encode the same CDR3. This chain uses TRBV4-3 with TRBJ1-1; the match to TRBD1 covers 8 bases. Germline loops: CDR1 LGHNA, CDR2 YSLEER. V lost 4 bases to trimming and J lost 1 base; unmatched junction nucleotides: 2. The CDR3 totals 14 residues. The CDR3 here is CASSLGTGNTEAFF. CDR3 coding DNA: TGCGCCAGCAGCCTAGGGACAGGGAACACTGAAGCTTTCTTT.

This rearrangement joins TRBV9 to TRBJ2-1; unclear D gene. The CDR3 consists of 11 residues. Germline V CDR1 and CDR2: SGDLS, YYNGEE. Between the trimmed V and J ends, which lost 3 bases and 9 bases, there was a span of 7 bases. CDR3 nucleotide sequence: TGTGCCAGCAGCGCTAGTATTGAGCAGTTCTTC. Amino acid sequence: CASSASIEQFF.

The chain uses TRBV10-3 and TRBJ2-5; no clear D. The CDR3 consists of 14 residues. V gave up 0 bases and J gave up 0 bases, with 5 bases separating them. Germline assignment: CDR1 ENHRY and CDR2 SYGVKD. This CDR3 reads CAISESWDQETQYF. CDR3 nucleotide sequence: TGTGCCATCAGTGAGTCATGGGACCAAGAGACCCAGTACTTC.

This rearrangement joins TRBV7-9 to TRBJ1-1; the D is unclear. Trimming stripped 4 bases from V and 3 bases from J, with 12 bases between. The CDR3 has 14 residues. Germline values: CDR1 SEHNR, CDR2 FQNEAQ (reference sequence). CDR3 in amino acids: CASSYQGQDTEAFF. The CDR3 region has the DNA TGTGCCAGCAGCTACCAAGGGCAGGACACTGAAGCTTTCTTT.

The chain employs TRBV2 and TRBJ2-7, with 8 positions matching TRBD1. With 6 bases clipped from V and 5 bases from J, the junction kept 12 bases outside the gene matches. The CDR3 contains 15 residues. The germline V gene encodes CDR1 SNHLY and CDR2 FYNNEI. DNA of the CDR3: TGTGCCAGCAGAGCCCGCGTAGACAGGGGCAACGAGCAGTACTTC. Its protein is CASRARVDRGNEQYF. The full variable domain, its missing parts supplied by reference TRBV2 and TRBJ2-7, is EPEVTQTPSHQVTQMGQEVILRCVPISNHLYFYWYRQILGQKVEFLVSFYNNEISEKSEIFDDQFSVERPDGSNFTLKIRSTKLEDSAMYFCASRARVDRGNEQYFGPGTRLTVT.

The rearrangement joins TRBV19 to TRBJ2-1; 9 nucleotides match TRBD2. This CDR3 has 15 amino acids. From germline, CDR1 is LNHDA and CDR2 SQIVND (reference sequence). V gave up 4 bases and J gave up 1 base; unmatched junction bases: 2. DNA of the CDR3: TGTGCCAGTAGTACTAGCGGGATATCCTACAATGAGCAGTTCTTC. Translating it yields CASSTSGISYNEQFF.

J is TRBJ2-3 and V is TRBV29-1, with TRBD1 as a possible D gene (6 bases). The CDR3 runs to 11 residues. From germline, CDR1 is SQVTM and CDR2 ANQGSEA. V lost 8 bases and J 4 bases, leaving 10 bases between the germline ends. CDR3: CSTRQADTQYF. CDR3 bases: TGCAGCACACGACAGGCAGATACGCAGTATTTT.

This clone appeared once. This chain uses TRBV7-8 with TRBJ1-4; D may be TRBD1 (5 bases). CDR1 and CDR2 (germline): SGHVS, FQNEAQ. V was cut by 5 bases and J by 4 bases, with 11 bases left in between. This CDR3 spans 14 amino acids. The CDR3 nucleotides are TGTGCCAGCAGCCCGGGACGGATTAATGAAAAACTGTTTTTT. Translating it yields CASSPGRINEKLFF.

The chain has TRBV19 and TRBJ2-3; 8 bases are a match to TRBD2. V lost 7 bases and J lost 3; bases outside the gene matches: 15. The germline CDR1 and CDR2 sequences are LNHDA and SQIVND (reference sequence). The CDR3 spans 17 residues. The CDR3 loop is CASTLSKTSGLTDTQYF. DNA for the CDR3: TGTGCCAGTACCTTATCCAAAACTAGCGGACTAACAGATACGCAGTATTTT.

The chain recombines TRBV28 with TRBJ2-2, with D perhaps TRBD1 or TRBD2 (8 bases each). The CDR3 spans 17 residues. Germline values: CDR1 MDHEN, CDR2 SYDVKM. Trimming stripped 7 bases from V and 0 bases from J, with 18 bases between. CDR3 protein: CASISGTGRPNTGELFF. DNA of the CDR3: TGTGCCAGCATTAGCGGGACAGGAAGGCCGAACACCGGGGAGCTGTTTTTT.